The clone carrying this TCR beta chain has a handful of counts. Antigen specificity is unknown. This sample stems from a study of T-cell reconstitution after alpha-beta-depleted transplantation in children. V was clipped by 6 bases and J by 3 bases, with 6 bases between them. CDR3 length: 12 residues. Germline values: CDR1 MDHEN, CDR2 SYDVKM. Unique molecular identifiers were used in preparing the TCRbeta library. One entry per CDR3 protein, called by TCRdb with MiXCR from the PCR reads. The sample records a few hundred thousand distinct CDR3 sequences, 25% to 30% being singletons. Study-level points and caveats: Approximately two months post-transplant, alpha-beta T cells reportedly originated from several hundred expanded graft clones.

J is TRBJ1-5 and V is TRBV28; D is unclear. The sequence derives from a boy under two years old with Wiskott-Aldrich syndrome, due to receive a stem cell transplant. The source material was PBMCs, sampled before TCRalphabeta/CD19-depleted stem cell transplant. The CDR3 DNA is TGTGCCAGCAGACCCATCAATCAGCCCCAGCATTTT. Translating gives CASRPINQPQHF.